The rows below give T cell receptor beta chains drawn from one sample of a study of human T cells and chemical hapten exposure. From the RACE reads, TCRdb called clonotypes with MiXCR, one entry per CDR3 protein. The data show 75,000 to 90,000 distinct CDR3 sequences, about 10% seen once. Specimen: whole blood, collected in connection with sensitization to the hapten diphenylcyclopropenone (DPC). These receptors came from a woman in her forties or fifties with alopecia areata. Some clones in this sample may be carry-over from other donors' samples. Each CDR3 is given with its conserved first and last residue. Fields, in order: V gene, J gene, clone size, CDR3 protein. Where a row states a size, it is once, few, many or the class of an expanded clone; other rows omit it.

V: TRBV4-1
J: TRBJ1-6
size: NA
CDR3: CASSQTRQGGISPLHF

V: TRBV7-9
J: TRBJ1-6
size: few
CDR3: CASSKRQSYNSPLHF

V: TRBV30
J: TRBJ1-5
size: many
CDR3: CAWSPTGFQPQHF

V: TRBV7-2
J: TRBJ2-3
size: many
CDR3: CASSKETRTDTQYF

V: TRBV18
J: TRBJ2-7
size: many
CDR3: CASSPDRDYEQYF

V: TRBV20-1
J: TRBJ2-1
size: NA
CDR3: CSAPGTSGRTNPGEQFF

V: TRBV5-4
J: TRBJ2-1
size: many
CDR3: CASSTGQGTSLYNEQFF

V: TRBV15
J: TRBJ2-5
size: many
CDR3: CATSRDLDREETQYF

V: TRBV7-2
J: TRBJ1-5
size: many
CDR3: CASSLAAGLNQPQHF

V: TRBV29-1
J: TRBJ2-2
size: NA
CDR3: CSVVGDTGELFF

V: TRBV5-5
J: TRBJ2-6
size: few
CDR3: CATGTGVSSGANVLTF

V: TRBV7-9
J: TRBJ2-3
size: many
CDR3: CASLVEWGSDTQYF

V: TRBV29-1
J: TRBJ2-7
size: many
CDR3: CSVKTSGGYEQYF

V: TRBV9
J: TRBJ2-7
size: many
CDR3: CASSLRPGYEQYF

V: TRBV20-1
J: TRBJ1-1
size: few
CDR3: CSARVGQVSTEAFF

V: TRBV5-5
J: TRBJ2-5
size: NA
CDR3: CASSGRQGRRDETQYF

V: TRBV29-1
J: TRBJ1-5
size: many
CDR3: CSVGQRGNQPQHF

V: TRBV6-6
J: TRBJ2-1
size: many
CDR3: CASSEQGYNEQFF

V: TRBV3-1
J: TRBJ1-2
size: few
CDR3: CASTLGQNGYTF

V: TRBV6-2/TRBV6-3
J: TRBJ2-3
size: NA
CDR3: CASSPTSGSPDTQYF

V: TRBV5-1
J: TRBJ2-2
size: NA
CDR3: CASSRGTGGTGELFF

V: TRBV19
J: TRBJ1-4
size: NA
CDR3: CASKVGRTATNEKLFF

V: TRBV2
J: TRBJ1-4
size: few
CDR3: CASRDENEKLFF

V: TRBV19
J: TRBJ2-7
size: NA
CDR3: CASSLDTSGSDEQYF

V: TRBV30
J: TRBJ1-3
size: many
CDR3: CAWSVLSWDGSSGNTIYF

V: TRBV7-2
J: TRBJ2-2
size: few
CDR3: CASSGDTNTGELFF